Presented here are 26 T cell receptor beta chains from one specimen sequenced in a study of shared clonotypes between healthy human individuals. Selected positively for CCR7 and CD45RO-negative, naive CD8 cells excluded terminally differentiated effector memory CD45RA+ cells. Libraries were prepared by immunoSEQ multiplex PCR; TCRdb keeps only in-frame clonotypes and omits some of them. The data hold around 580,000 clones, with 95% to 98% observed a single time. Sequenced input: naive CD8+ T cells sorted from blood. All receptors derive from a man between 25 and 39 years old in good health.

This chain connects TRBV7-6 to TRBJ1-4, with 7 positions matching TRBD1. V lost 5 bases to trimming and J lost 5 bases; unmatched junction nucleotides: 8. There are 15 residues in the CDR3. Germline V gene data show CDR1 as SGHVS and CDR2 as FNYEAQ. CDR3 sequence: CASSQNRDRNEKLFF. The CDR3 DNA is TGTGCCAGCAGCCAGAATCGGGACAGAAATGAAAAACTGTTTTTT.

J is TRBJ2-1 and V is TRBV5-4, with 10 bases identical to TRBD1. V was clipped by 0 bases and J by 8 bases; unmatched bases: 11. Germline V gene lookup returns CDR1 SGHNT and CDR2 YYREEE (reference sequence). The CDR3 has 17 residues. The CDR3 protein is CASSLVRGTGERYEQFF. CDR3 nucleotides: TGTGCCAGCAGCTTGGTAAGGGGGACAGGGGAGCGCTATGAGCAGTTCTTC.

The chain uses TRBV5-1 and TRBJ2-1; no definite D call. The CDR3 covers 14 residues. Germline values: CDR1 SGHRS, CDR2 YFSETQ. The V gene lost 0 bases and the J gene lost 6 bases, with 10 bases spanning the gap. CDR3 region: CASSLGVPTNEQFF. The CDR3 DNA reads TGCGCCAGCAGCTTGGGTGTCCCCACCAATGAGCAGTTCTTC.

The chain joins TRBV10-2 to TRBJ2-1; D gene ambiguous. CDR1 and CDR2 from the germline V gene are WSHSY and SAAADI. This CDR3 spans 15 amino acids. The ends were cut back, 4 bases at V and 1 base at J, with 11 bases in the middle. CDR3 nucleotides: TGCGCCAGCAGTGGGTCGACAAAATCCTACAATGAGCAGTTCTTC. Translating it yields CASSGSTKSYNEQFF.

The chain uses TRBV7-2 and TRBJ2-7, with D unresolved. V gave up 4 bases and J gave up 5 bases, with 9 bases separating them. The CDR3 loop spans 12 amino acids. Germline V gene data show CDR1 as SGHTA and CDR2 as FQGNSA. CDR3: CASSSSPDEQYF. CDR3 coding DNA: TGTGCCAGCAGCTCCAGTCCGGACGAGCAGTACTTC.

This chain joins TRBV7-9 and TRBJ2-5; no clear D gene. Germline V CDR1 and CDR2: SEHNR, FQNEAQ (reference sequence). The CDR3 sequence is 13 residues long. V was cut by 2 bases and J by 2 bases, with 6 bases left in between. The CDR3 protein is CASSLQVQETQYF. CDR3 nucleotide sequence: TGTGCCAGCAGCTTACAAGTACAAGAGACCCAGTACTTC.

This clone was seen a single time. The chain is built from TRBV12-5 and TRBJ1-1, with D possibly being TRBD1 (5 bases). Germline CDR1 and CDR2: LGHNT and FRNRAP. Trimming removed 7 bases at V and 0 bases at J, with 12 bases between. CDR3 size: 14 residues. The CDR3 DNA reads TGTGCTAGTGCCCTGGGGGGGTTGAACACTGAAGCTTTCTTT. Its protein is CASALGGLNTEAFF.

This clone was observed a handful of times. Other DNA sequences within the sample encode an identical CDR3. The V gene is TRBV29-1, the J gene TRBJ2-7; 8 bases map to TRBD2. With 7 bases clipped from V and 0 bases from J, the junction kept 5 bases outside the gene matches. Looked up from germline, CDR1 is SQVTM and CDR2 is ANQGSEA. The CDR3 sequence is 13 residues long. In DNA form, the CDR3 reads TGCAGCGCACTAGCGGCTAGCTCCTACGAGCAGTACTTC. Translating gives CSALAASSYEQYF.

V gene TRBV27 combines with J gene TRBJ2-1; 9 bases agree with TRBD1. Germline CDR1 and CDR2: MNHEY and SMNVEV (reference sequence). CDR3 length: 17 residues. J gave up 8 bases and V 4 bases, and 15 bases lay outside the gene matches. The CDR3 here is CASSSPEDRGGFDEQFF. In DNA, the CDR3 is TGTGCCAGCAGTTCACCCGAGGACAGGGGCGGGTTTGATGAGCAGTTCTTC.

The rearrangement links TRBV19 to TRBJ2-7; 8 nucleotides match TRBD2. Per the germline V gene, CDR1 is LNHDA and CDR2 is SQIVND (reference sequence). The length of the CDR3 is 15 residues. V trimming: 4 bases; J trimming: 4 bases; junction bases outside the gene matches: 9. Written as DNA, the CDR3 is TGTGCCAGTAGTACCTTAGCGGGATCAGTATACGAGCAGTACTTC. Translated: CASSTLAGSVYEQYF. Looking up the rest from reference TRBV19 and TRBJ2-7 gives the full variable domain: DGGITQSPKYLFRKEGQNVTLSCEQNLNHDAMYWYRQDPGQGLRLIYYSQIVNDFQKGDIAEGYSVSREKKESFPLTVTSAQKNPTAFYLCASSTLAGSVYEQYFGPGTRLTVT.

The rearrangement uses TRBV27 and TRBJ1-5; 7 bases are a match to TRBD1. In germline, CDR1 is MNHEY, CDR2 SMNVEV (reference sequence). V shed 0 bases, J shed 9 bases, and the junction held 11 bases outside the gene matches. This CDR3 region has 16 residues. In DNA form, the CDR3 reads TGTGCCAGCAGTTTATCCCCCGGGACAGTGGGTCGGCCCCAGCATTTT. Translating gives CASSLSPGTVGRPQHF.

This chain uses TRBV28 with TRBJ2-6, with D unclear. Between the trimmed V and J ends, which lost 6 bases and 4 bases, there was a span of 13 bases. The germline V gene has CDR1 MDHEN and CDR2 SYDVKM. The length of the CDR3 is 15 residues. CDR3 DNA sequence: TGTGCCAGCAGCCAGATGGGGTCCGGGGCCAACGTCCTGACTTTC. Its protein is CASSQMGSGANVLTF.

The chain uses TRBV7-8 and TRBJ2-7; 9 bases are a match to TRBD1. From germline, CDR1 is SGHVS and CDR2 FQNEAQ. This CDR3 is 15 amino acids long. With V trimmed by 5 bases and J by 2 bases, 7 bases remained unmatched. As DNA, the CDR3 is TGTGCCAGCAGCCTAGGGACAGGGTCGACCTACGAGCAGTACTTC. It codes for CASSLGTGSTYEQYF.

The chain carries TRBV27 and TRBJ1-4; no definite D call. V gave up 0 bases and J gave up 3 bases, with 5 bases separating them. The germline CDR1 and CDR2 sequences are MNHEY and SMNVEV (reference sequence). The CDR3 extends over 14 amino acids. CDR3 sequence: CASSLSRPNEKLFF. CDR3 in DNA: TGTGCCAGCAGTTTATCCAGGCCTAATGAAAAACTGTTTTTT.

The CDR3 sequence: CASSPGTFDAFF. In DNA form, the CDR3 reads TGCGCCAGCAGCCCCGGGACCTTCGACGCTTTCTTT. The rearrangement links TRBV5-1 to TRBJ1-1, with D tentatively TRBD1 (5 bases). Germline V gene sequence: CDR1 SGHRS, CDR2 YFSETQ. V was trimmed by 4 bases and J by 11 bases, leaving 15 bases between them. This CDR3 is 12 amino acids long.

The V call is TRBV11-2, the J call TRBJ1-1; the D is unclear. Trimming stripped 6 bases from V and 7 bases from J, with 12 bases between. Germline assignment: CDR1 SGHAT and CDR2 FQNNGV. The CDR3 is 12 amino acids. The chain's CDR3 is CASREVWGEAFF. The CDR3 coding sequence is TGTGCCAGCAGGGAAGTTTGGGGTGAAGCTTTCTTT.

The rearrangement joins TRBV7-6 to TRBJ1-1; TRBD1 agrees at 7 bases. The CDR3 is made up of 15 amino acids. CDR1 and CDR2 (germline): SGHVS, FNYEAQ. V was pared by 1 base and J by 0 bases, with 2 bases of the junction left unmatched. CDR3 nucleotides: TGTGCCAGCAGCTTAGAGACAGGGATGAACACTGAAGCTTTCTTT. Translating it yields CASSLETGMNTEAFF.

The chain has TRBV11-1 and TRBJ2-7; D may be TRBD1 or TRBD2 (5 bases each). Between the trimmed V and J ends, which lost 3 bases and 6 bases, there was a span of 12 bases. The CDR3 is made up of 13 amino acids. Per germline, CDR1 SGHAT and CDR2 FQDESV (reference sequence). This CDR3 reads CASSFGALLEQYF. CDR3 nucleotide sequence: TGTGCCAGCAGCTTCGGGGCACTCCTCGAGCAGTACTTC. Drawing the rest from reference TRBV11-1 and TRBJ2-7, the complete variable domain is EAEVAQSPRYKITEKSQAVAFWCDPISGHATLYWYRQILGQGPELLVQFQDESVVDDSQLPKDRFSAERLKGVDSTLKIQPAELGDSAMYLCASSFGALLEQYFGPGTRLTVT.

The chain links TRBV16 to TRBJ1-1, with D unclear. The V end was cut by 1 base, the J end by 4 bases, with 13 bases between. The CDR3 extends over 15 amino acids. Germline loops: CDR1 KGHSY, CDR2 FQNENV. The CDR3, as DNA: TGTGCCAGCAGCCAATTCGAGGGCATGGGCACTGAAGCTTTCTTT. It codes for CASSQFEGMGTEAFF.

The chain couples TRBV4-1 to TRBJ2-7; 8 bases are a match to TRBD2. There are 15 residues in the CDR3. Trimming at V came to 4 bases and at J to 3 bases, leaving 8 bases not matched to a gene. Germline V CDR1 and CDR2: MGHRA, YSYEKL. The CDR3 here is CASSLGSSGYYEQYF. CDR3 bases: TGCGCCAGCAGCCTAGGGTCTAGCGGGTACTACGAGCAGTACTTC.

The rearrangement joins TRBV7-6 to TRBJ2-1; TRBD1 matches at 7 bases. The germline V gene encodes CDR1 SGHVS and CDR2 FNYEAQ. The CDR3 covers 17 residues. After removal of 4 bases from V and 2 bases from J, the junction contained 11 bases not matched to a gene. The CDR3 is CASSYFRHGTAYNEQFF. CDR3 nucleotide sequence: TGTGCCAGCAGCTATTTTAGACACGGGACAGCCTACAATGAGCAGTTCTTC.

The rearrangement links TRBV29-1 to TRBJ2-7; a possible D gene is TRBD1 (6 bases). Germline V gene lookup returns CDR1 SQVTM and CDR2 ANQGSEA. Trimming cost V 5 bases and J 2 bases, with 13 bases left between them. The CDR3 has 13 residues. CDR3 protein: CSVTPDRAYEQYF. CDR3 DNA: TGCAGCGTTACGCCGGACAGAGCCTACGAGCAGTACTTC.

Points on this clone: At the DNA level, this CDR3 is encoded by other sequences in the same sample as well. V gene TRBV27 combines with J gene TRBJ2-7; possible D gene TRBD1, 6 bases. This CDR3 comprises 14 residues. Trimming took 0 bases from V and 0 from J, leaving 6 bases between them. Germline V CDR1 and CDR2: MNHEY, SMNVEV (reference sequence). This chain's CDR3 is CASSLSTGSYEQYF. In DNA, the CDR3 is TGTGCCAGCAGTTTATCGACAGGCTCCTACGAGCAGTACTTC.

Here the CDR3 reads CAGSMNLGEKLFF. CDR3 coding DNA: TGCGCGGGGTCGATGAACTTGGGGGAAAAACTGTTTTTT. The chain links TRBV4-1 to TRBJ1-4; D is unresolved. This CDR3 spans 13 amino acids. The germline V gene encodes CDR1 MGHRA and CDR2 YSYEKL.

This clone was detected a few times. The CDR3, as DNA: TGCAGCGTTGCCGAGCAGGCCGCGGAGCAGTACTTC. Translating gives CSVAEQAAEQYF. The V gene is TRBV29-1, the J gene TRBJ2-7; D is undetermined. The CDR3 extends over 12 amino acids. The V and J ends lost 4 bases and 7 bases respectively, with 14 bases between them. Germline V gene sequence: CDR1 SQVTM, CDR2 ANQGSEA.

This sequence joins TRBV7-8 and TRBJ1-1, with no clear D. Trimming left V 8 bases short and J 0 bases short, with 7 bases between. Germline CDR1 is SGHVS and CDR2 is FQNEAQ. The CDR3 loop spans 12 amino acids. DNA of the CDR3: TGTGCCAGCGGAACTCTGAACACTGAAGCTTTCTTT. Translation gives CASGTLNTEAFF. The full variable domain, with the rest looked up from reference TRBV7-8 and TRBJ1-1, is GAGVSQSPRYKVAKRGQDVALRCDPISGHVSLFWYQQALGQGPEFLTYFQNEAQLDKSGLPSDRFFAERPEGSVSTLKIQRTQQEDSAVYLCASGTLNTEAFFGQGTRLTVV.